One sample yielded the 2 T cell receptor beta chains listed below, sequenced in a study of regulatory T cells in long-lasting Graves disease. The time point denotes: newly diagnosed GD, antithyroid drugs for less than 3 months. Extracted PBMC RNA gave rise to the TCR library. iRepertoire HTBI primers and Arm-PCR of CDR3 regions built TCR beta libraries. Via MiXCR, TCRdb re-called the multiplex PCR reads, giving one row per CDR3 protein. The repertoire holds 680,000 or so distinct CDR3 sequences, with around 17% as singletons. The data also belong to a second study, concerning T cells in Graves' hyperthyroidism and ophthalmopathy.

The source was peripheral blood mononuclear cells (PBMCs), collected at new diagnosis, from a patient treated with antithyroid drugs. The receptor source for this set is a woman aged 25 to 39 with Graves disease.

This clonotype was counted between two and nine times. The genes are TRBV29-1 and TRBJ1-2, with 7 bases matching TRBD1. The CDR3 loop spans 11 amino acids. CDR1 and CDR2 from the germline V gene are SQVTM and ANQGSEA. V gave up 7 bases and J gave up 6 bases; unmatched junction bases: 5. This CDR3 reads CSALGQNGYTF. The CDR3 nucleotides read TGCAGCGCCCTGGGACAGAATGGCTACACCTTC.

The chain combines TRBV5-5 with TRBJ1-5, with no clear D. CDR1 is SGHKS, CDR2 YYEKEE, per germline (reference sequence). CDR3 length: 14 amino acids. Trimming removed 4 bases from V and 7 bases from J, with 15 bases in between. CDR3 in DNA: TGTGCCAGCAGCCAAGATCAATCAGAGCAGCCCCAGCATTTT. Encoded protein: CASSQDQSEQPQHF. Full variable domain (remainder filled in from reference TRBV5-5 and TRBJ1-5): DAGVTQSPTHLIKTRGQQVTLRCSPISGHKSVSWYQQVLGQGPQFIFQYYEKEERGRGNFPDRFSARQFPNYSSELNVNALLLGDSALYLCASSQDQSEQPQHFGDGTRLSIL.